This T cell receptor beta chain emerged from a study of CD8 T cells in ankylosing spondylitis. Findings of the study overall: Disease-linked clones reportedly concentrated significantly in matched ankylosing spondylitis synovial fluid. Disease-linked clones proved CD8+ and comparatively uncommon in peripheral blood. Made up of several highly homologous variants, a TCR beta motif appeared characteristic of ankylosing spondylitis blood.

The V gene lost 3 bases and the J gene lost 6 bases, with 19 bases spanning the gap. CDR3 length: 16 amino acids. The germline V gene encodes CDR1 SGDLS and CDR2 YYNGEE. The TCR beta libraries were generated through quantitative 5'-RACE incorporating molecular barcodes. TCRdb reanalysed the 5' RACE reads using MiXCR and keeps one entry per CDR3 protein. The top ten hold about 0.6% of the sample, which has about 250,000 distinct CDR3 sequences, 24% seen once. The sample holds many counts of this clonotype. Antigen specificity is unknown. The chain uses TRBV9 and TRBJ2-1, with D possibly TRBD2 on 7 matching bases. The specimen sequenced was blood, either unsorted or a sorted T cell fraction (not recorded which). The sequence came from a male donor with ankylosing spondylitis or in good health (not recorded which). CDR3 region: CASSERHGGRGNEQFF. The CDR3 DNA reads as TGTGCCAGCAGCGAACGACACGGGGGGCGAGGCAATGAGCAGTTCTTC.